This T cell receptor beta chain was identified in a study of radiotherapy plus CTLA-4 blockade in lung cancer. On the study more broadly: Across the patients, objective responses occurred in approximately 18%, and disease control in roughly 33%. Study findings and constraints: After radiotherapy and ipilimumab, tumor-derived clones expanded in peripheral blood. Response, reportedly, was best predicted by interferon-beta along with early blood T cell clone dynamics.

With regard to this clone: Its antigen is not identified.

The data were produced by immunoSEQ multiplex PCR, yet TCRdb's version contains in-frame clones alone and is incomplete. The repertoire includes over 80,000 clones, around 86% of them detected once, and 16% sits in the top ten. Germline values: CDR1 SQVTM, CDR2 ANQGSEA. V lost 7 bases, J lost 2 bases, and 11 bases lay in between. The CDR3 totals 12 residues. This specimen was peripheral blood, taken from a patient treated with radiotherapy plus ipilimumab. The receptor was derived from a human donor with non-small cell lung cancer that progressed on radiotherapy plus ipilimumab. The genes are TRBV29-1 and TRBJ1-2; D is perhaps TRBD1 (6 bases). CDR3 region: CSALGQNYGYTF. CDR3 in DNA: TGCAGCGCGCTTGGACAGAACTATGGCTACACCTTC.